This T cell receptor beta chain appears in the sequencing data of a study of blood T cell repertoires in COVID-19. On the study more broadly: The analysed material was cDNA or gDNA that came from T cells, B-cell-depleted T cells, or PBMCs.

This table comes from immunoSEQ multiplex PCR, and its TCRdb copy is limited to in-frame clones, with some not included. In the table there are about 320,000 clones, about nine tenths of which are singletons. Trimming cost V 4 bases and J 0 bases, with 11 bases left between them. The germline V gene has CDR1 SGDLS and CDR2 YYNGEE. The CDR3 has 16 residues. Specimen: PBMCs or T cells enriched from blood (not recorded which). The receptor was derived from a man between 60 and 70 years old who had recovered from COVID-19. The rearrangement links TRBV9 to TRBJ2-6, with D perhaps TRBD1 (6 bases). CDR3 protein: CASSPTGLSGANVLTF. The CDR3, as DNA: TGTGCCAGCAGCCCCACAGGGCTCTCTGGGGCCAACGTCCTGACTTTC. Filled out from reference TRBV9 and TRBJ2-6, the complete variable domain reads DSGVTQTPKHLITATGQRVTLRCSPRSGDLSVYWYQQSLDQGLQFLIQYYNGEERAKGNILERFSAQQFPDLHSELNLSSLELGDSALYFCASSPTGLSGANVLTFGAGSRLTVL.